This TCR beta chain was retrieved from a study of cytomegalovirus exposure and HLA in healthy donors. Study context: A preliminary data release comprised around 85 million unique TCRs obtained from HLA-typed donors.

The PCR ran on 60 Vbeta and 13 Jbeta primers. Sequencing was performed with immunoSEQ multiplex PCR; in TCRdb, only in-frame clones are kept and a portion is missing. The table shows about 80,000 clones, with around 80% occurring only once. On this clone itself: Its antigen remains unknown.

Study-level points and caveats: In a later analysis, HLA-associated TCR beta chains were more clonally expanded than equally common others. The presence/absence work took it that sequencing depth was about the same across donors. CMV serostatus stood as the only immune exposure information on hand.

Germline V gene lookup returns CDR1 WSHSY and CDR2 SAAADI. This CDR3 has 13 residues. V lost 10 bases to trimming and J lost 1 base; unmatched junction nucleotides: 4. The sequence derives from a man between 45 and 60 years old in good health and CMV-seropositive. Specimen: PBMCs. The V and J genes are TRBV10-2 and TRBJ1-5, with 7 nucleotides matching TRBD1. The CDR3: CATKQGSNQPQHF. The CDR3 DNA reads as TGCGCCACCAAACAGGGGAGCAATCAGCCCCAGCATTTT.